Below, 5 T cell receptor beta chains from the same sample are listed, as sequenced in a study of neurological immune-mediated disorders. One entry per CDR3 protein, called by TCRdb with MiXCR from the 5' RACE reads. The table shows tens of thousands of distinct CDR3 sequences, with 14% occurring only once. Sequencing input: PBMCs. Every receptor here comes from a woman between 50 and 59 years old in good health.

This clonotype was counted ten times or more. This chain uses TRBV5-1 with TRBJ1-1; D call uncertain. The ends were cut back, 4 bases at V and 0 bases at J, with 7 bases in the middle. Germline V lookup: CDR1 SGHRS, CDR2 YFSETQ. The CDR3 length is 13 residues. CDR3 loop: CASSPWMNTEAFF. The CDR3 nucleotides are TGCGCCAGCAGCCCCTGGATGAACACTGAAGCTTTCTTT.

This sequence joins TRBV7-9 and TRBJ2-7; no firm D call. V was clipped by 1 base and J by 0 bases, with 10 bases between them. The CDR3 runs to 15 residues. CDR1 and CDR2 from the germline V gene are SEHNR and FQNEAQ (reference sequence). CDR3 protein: CASSLEPVNSYEQYF. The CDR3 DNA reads TGTGCCAGCAGCTTAGAGCCGGTCAACTCCTACGAGCAGTACTTC.

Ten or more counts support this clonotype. Here the CDR3 DNA reads TGTGCCAGCAGCTACGGGACAGTCGTTCCCACTGAAGCTTTCTTT. It yields the protein CASSYGTVVPTEAFF. J is TRBJ1-1 and V is TRBV5-6; 7 positions agree with TRBD1. Germline V gives CDR1 SGHDT, CDR2 YYEEEE. The junction had 9 bases not matched to a gene; V was cut back by 3 bases and J by 4 bases. This CDR3 is 15 amino acids long.

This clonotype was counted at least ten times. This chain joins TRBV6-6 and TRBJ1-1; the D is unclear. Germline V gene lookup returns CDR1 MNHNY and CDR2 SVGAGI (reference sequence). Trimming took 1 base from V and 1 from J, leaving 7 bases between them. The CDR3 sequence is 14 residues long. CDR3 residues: CASSYFETNTEAFF. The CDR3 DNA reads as TGTGCCAGCAGTTACTTTGAAACGAACACTGAAGCTTTCTTT.

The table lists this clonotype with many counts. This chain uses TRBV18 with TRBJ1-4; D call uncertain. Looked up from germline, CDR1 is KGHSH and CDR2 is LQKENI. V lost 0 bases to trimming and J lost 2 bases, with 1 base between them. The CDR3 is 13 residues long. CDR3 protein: CASSPPTNEKLFF. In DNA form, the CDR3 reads TGTGCCAGCTCACCACCCACTAATGAAAAACTGTTTTTT.